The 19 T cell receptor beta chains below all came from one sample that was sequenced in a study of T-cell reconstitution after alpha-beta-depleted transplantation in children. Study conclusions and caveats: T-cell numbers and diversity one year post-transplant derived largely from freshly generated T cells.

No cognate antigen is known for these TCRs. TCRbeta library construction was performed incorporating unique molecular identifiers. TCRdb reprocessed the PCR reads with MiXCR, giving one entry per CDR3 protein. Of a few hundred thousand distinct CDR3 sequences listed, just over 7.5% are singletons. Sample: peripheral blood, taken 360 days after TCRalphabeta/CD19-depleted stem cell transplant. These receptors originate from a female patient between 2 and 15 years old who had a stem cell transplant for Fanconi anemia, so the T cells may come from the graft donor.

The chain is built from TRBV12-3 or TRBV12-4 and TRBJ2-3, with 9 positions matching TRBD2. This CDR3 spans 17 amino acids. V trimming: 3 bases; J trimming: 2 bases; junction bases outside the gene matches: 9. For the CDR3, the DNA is TGTGCCAGCAGTTTTTTCCTGGCGGGGGGGAACACAGATACGCAGTATTTT. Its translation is CASSFFLAGGNTDTQYF.

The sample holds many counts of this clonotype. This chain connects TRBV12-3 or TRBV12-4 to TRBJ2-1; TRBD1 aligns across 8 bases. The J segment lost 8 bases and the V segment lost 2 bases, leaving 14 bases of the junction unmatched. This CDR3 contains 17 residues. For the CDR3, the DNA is TGTGCCAGCAGTTTAAAGTTGCGGGGACAGGCCAGGGATGAGCAGTTCTTC. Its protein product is CASSLKLRGQARDEQFF.

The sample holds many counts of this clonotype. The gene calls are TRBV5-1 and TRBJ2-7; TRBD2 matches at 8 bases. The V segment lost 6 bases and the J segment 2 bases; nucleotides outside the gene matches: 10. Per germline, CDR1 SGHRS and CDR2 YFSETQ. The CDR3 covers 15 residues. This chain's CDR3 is CASTEAGDQTYEQYF. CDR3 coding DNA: TGCGCCAGCACAGAAGCGGGGGACCAAACCTACGAGCAGTACTTC.

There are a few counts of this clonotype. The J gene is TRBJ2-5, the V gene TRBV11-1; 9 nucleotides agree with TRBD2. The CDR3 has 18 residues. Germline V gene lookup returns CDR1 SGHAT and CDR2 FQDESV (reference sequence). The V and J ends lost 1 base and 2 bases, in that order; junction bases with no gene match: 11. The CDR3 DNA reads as TGTGCCAGCAGCTTAGGTCTCGGGACTAGCAGACGACAAGAGACCCAGTACTTC. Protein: CASSLGLGTSRRQETQYF.

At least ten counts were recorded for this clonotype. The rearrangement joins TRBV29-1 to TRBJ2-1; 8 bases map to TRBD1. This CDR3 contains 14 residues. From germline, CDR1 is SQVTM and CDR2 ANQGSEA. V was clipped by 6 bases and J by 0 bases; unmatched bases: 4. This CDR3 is CSVDGQGSYNEQFF. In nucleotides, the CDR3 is TGCAGCGTGGATGGACAGGGCTCCTACAATGAGCAGTTCTTC.

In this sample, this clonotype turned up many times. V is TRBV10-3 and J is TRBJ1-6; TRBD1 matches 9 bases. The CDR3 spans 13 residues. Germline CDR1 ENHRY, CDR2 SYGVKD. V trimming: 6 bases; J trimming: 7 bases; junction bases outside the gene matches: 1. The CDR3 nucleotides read TGTGCCATCAGGGGACAGGGAAATTCACCCCTCCACTTT. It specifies CAIRGQGNSPLHF.

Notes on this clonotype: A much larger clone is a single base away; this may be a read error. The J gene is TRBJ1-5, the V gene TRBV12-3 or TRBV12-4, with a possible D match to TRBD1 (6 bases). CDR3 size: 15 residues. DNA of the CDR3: TGTGCCAGCAGTCGTCACAGGGCTGGGGATCAGTCCCAGCATTTT. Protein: CASSRHRAGDQSQHF.

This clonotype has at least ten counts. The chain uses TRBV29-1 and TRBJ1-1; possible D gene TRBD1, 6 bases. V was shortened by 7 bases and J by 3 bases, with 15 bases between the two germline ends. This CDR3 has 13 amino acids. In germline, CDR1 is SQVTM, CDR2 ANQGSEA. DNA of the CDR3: TGCAGCGCCTCTGAGGGGGATTACACTGAAGCTTTCTTT. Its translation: CSASEGDYTEAFF.

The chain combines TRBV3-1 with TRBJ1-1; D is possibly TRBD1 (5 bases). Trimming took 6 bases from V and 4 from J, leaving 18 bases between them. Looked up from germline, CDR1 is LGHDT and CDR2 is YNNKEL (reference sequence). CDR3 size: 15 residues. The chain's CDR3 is CASSPLGGIRTEAFF. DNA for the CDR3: TGTGCCAGCAGTCCCTTGGGGGGAATACGCACTGAAGCTTTCTTT. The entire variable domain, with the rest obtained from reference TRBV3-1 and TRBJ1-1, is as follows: DTAVSQTPKYLVTQMGNDKSIKCEQNLGHDTMYWYKQDSKKFLKIMFSYNNKELIINETVPNRFSPKSPDKAHLNLHINSLELGDSAVYFCASSPLGGIRTEAFFGQGTRLTVV.

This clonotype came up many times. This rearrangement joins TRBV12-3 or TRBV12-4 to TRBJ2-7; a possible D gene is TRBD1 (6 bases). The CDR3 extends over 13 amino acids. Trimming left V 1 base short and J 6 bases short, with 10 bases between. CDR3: CASSLDAGVEQYF. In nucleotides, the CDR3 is TGTGCCAGCAGTTTAGACGCAGGGGTCGAGCAGTACTTC.

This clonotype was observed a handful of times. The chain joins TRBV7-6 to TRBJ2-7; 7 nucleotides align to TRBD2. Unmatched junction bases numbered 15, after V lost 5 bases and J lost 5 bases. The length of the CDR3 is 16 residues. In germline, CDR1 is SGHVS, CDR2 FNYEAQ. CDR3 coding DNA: TGTGCCAGCAGCCCAACGGCTAGCGGACCATCCCACGAGCAGTACTTC. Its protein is CASSPTASGPSHEQYF.

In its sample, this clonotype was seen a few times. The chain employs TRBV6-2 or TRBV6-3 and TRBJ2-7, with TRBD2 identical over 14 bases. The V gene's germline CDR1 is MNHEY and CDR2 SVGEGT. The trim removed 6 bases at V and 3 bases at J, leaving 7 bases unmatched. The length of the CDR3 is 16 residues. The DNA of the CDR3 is TGTGCCAGCAGCAGGGGACTAGCGGGGGTTGTCTACGAGCAGTACGTC. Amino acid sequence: CASSRGLAGVVYEQYV.

The CDR3 loop reads CASSQARLQGYTF. CDR3 in DNA: TGTGCCAGCAGCCAAGCGAGGCTACAGGGCTACACCTTC. This chain uses TRBV4-2 with TRBJ1-2; D gene uncertain. Germline V CDR1 and CDR2: LGHNA, YNFKEQ. Trimming took off 1 base at V and 8 bases at J, with 11 bases between the two ends. CDR3 size: 13 residues.

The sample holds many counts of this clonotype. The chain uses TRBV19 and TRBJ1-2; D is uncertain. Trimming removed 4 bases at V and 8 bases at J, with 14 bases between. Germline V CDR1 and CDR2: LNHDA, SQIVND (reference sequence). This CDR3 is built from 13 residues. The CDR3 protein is CASSTRPDEGYTF. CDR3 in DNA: TGTGCCAGTAGTACACGACCAGACGAAGGCTACACCTTC.

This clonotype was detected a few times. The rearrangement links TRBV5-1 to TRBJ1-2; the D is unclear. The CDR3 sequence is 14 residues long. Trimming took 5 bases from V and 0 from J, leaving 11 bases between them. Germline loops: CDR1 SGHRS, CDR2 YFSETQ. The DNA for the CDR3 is TGCGCCAGCAGACCAGGCATTCCTAACTATGGCTACACCTTC. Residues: CASRPGIPNYGYTF.

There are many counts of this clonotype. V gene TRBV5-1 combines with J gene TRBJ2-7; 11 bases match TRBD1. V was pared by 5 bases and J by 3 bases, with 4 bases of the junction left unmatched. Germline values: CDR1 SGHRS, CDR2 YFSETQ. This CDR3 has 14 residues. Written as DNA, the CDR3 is TGCGCCAGCAGTCCCGGGACAGGGGGCTACGAGCAGTACTTC. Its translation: CASSPGTGGYEQYF.

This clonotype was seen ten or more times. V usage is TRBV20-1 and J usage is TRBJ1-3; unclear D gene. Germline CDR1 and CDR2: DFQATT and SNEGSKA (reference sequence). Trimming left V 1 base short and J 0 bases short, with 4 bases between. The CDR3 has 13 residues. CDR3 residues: CSARGISGNTIYF. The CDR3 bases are TGCAGTGCTAGAGGGATCTCTGGAAACACCATATATTTT.

The CDR3 is CASRPPLAGANTGELFF. The DNA of the CDR3 is TGTGCCAGCAGGCCACCTCTAGCGGGGGCGAACACCGGGGAGCTGTTTTTT. The chain employs TRBV12-3 or TRBV12-4 and TRBJ2-2, with TRBD2 identical over 10 bases. V shed 6 bases, J shed 0 bases, and the junction held 7 bases outside the gene matches. The CDR3 is 17 amino acids.

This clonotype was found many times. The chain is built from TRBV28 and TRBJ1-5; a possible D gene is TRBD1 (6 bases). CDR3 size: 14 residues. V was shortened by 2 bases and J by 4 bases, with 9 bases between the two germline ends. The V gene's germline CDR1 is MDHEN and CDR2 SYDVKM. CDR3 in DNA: TGTGCCAGCAGTTTAGGAAGGGGGAATCAGCCCCAGCATTTT. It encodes CASSLGRGNQPQHF.